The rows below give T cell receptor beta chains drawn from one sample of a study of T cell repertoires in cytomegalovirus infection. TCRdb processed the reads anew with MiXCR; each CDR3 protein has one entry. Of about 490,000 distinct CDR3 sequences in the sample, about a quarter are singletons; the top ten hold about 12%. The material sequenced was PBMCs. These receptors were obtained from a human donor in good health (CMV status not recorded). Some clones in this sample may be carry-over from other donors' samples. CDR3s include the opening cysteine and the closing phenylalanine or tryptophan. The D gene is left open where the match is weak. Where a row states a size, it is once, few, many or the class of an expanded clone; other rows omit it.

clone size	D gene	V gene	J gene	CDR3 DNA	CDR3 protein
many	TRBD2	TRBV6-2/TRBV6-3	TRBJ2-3	TGTGCCAGCGGAACAGCGGGAGCTGATACGCAGTATTTT	CASGTAGADTQYF
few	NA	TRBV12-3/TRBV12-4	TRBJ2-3	TGTGCCAGCAGTTTTACGCAGGGAATAGGAGATACGCAGTATTTT	CASSFTQGIGDTQYF
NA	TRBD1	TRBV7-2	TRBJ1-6	TGTGCCAGCAGCCTGGTCGGGACAGAGAATTCACCCCTCCACTTT	CASSLVGTENSPLHF
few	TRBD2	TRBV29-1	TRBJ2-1	TGCAGCGTCCCTCGGACTAGCGGGATATGGAGCTCCTACAATGAGCAGTTCTTC	CSVPRTSGIWSSYNEQFF
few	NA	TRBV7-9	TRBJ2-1	TGTGCCAGCAGCTTACGGGACTCTGGTCATGAGCAGTTCTTC	CASSLRDSGHEQFF
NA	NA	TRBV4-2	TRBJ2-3	TGTGCCAGCAGCCAAGGGGGTGGACAAGATACGCAGTATTTT	CASSQGGGQDTQYF
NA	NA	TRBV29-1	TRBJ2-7	TGCAGCGTTCGAGACAACTCCTACGAGCAGTACTTC	CSVRDNSYEQYF
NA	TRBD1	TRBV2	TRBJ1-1	TGTGCCAGCCGTGAACCCTCGCACCGGGACAGGGGGGGAAAAGCTTTCTTT	CASREPSHRDRGGKAFF
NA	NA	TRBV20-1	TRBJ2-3	TGCAGTGCTAGAGTTTTGTCGTCCGGCTATGGAGATACGCAGTATTTT	CSARVLSSGYGDTQYF
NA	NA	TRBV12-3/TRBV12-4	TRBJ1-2	TGTGCCAGCAGTCCATTAGGGGTTCCCAACTATGGCTACACCTTC	CASSPLGVPNYGYTF
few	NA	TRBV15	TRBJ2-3	TGTGCCACCAGCAGAGACGTAGGGCGGGGCAGCGCAGATACGCAGTATTTT	CATSRDVGRGSADTQYF
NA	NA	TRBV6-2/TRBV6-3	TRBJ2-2	TGTGCCTTAAGCCCAGGGGCAAACACCGGGGAGCTGTTTTTT	CALSPGANTGELFF
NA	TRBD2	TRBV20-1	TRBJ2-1	TGCAGTGCTCGAGCGGGAACCTACAATGAGCAGTTCTTC	CSARAGTYNEQFF
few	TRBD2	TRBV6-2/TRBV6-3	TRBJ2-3	TGTGCCAGCAGTTACGGACGGCTAGCGGCCACAGATACGCAGTATTTT	CASSYGRLAATDTQYF
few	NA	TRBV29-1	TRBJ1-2	TGCAGCGTTCAAAGGGGGATGACCTATGGCTACACCTTC	CSVQRGMTYGYTF
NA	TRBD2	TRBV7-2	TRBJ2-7	TGTGCCAGCAGCCCGTACGGGAGGGCTTCTCACGAGCAGTACTTC	CASSPYGRASHEQYF
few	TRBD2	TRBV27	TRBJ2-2	TGTGCCAGCAACCCCGGTTATGCGGGAGGGCCGGCCGGGGAGCTGTTTTTT	CASNPGYAGGPAGELFF
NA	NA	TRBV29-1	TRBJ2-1	TGCAGCGTTGAAGGCGACACGATCGATGAGCAGTTCTTC	CSVEGDTIDEQFF
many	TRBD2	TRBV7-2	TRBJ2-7	TGTGCCAGCAGCCTAGCGGGAGGGAAGCCAACCTACGAGCAGTACTTC	CASSLAGGKPTYEQYF
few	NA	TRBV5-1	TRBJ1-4	TGCGCCAGCAGCTGGGCAGTCGGGGCAACTAATGAAAAACTGTTTTTT	CASSWAVGATNEKLFF
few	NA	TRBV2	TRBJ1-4	TGTGCCAGCAGTGAAGACAGGACAACTAATGAAAAACTGTTTTTT	CASSEDRTTNEKLFF
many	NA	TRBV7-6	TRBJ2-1	TGTGCCAGCAGCTCGCCATACAGGGAGACTGAGCAGTTCTTC	CASSSPYRETEQFF
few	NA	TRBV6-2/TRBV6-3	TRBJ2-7	TGTGCCAGCAACCAGTGGCCCCCCTACGAGCAGTACTTC	CASNQWPPYEQYF
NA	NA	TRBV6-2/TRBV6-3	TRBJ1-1	TGTGCCAGCAGTGACCACAGGGCACCTGAAGCTTTCTTT	CASSDHRAPEAFF
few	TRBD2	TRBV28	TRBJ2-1	TGTGCCAGCAGTTTGAGGGCGGGAGTGTACCATGAGCAGTTCTTC	CASSLRAGVYHEQFF
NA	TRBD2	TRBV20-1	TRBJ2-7	TGCAGTGCTAGAGATACGCGGGAGGGCCGATCGGGCGAGCAGTACTTC	CSARDTREGRSGEQYF
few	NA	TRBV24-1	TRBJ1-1	TGTGCCACCAGTGACCTAGATTGGACTGAAGCTTTCTTT	CATSDLDWTEAFF
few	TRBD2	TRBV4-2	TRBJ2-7	TGTGCCAGCAGCCAAGAAGCGGGGGATGGGGTAGACGAGCAGTACTTC	CASSQEAGDGVDEQYF
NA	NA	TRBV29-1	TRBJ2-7	TGCAGCGTTGGTGTAGGGGGAAGCTCCTACGAGCAGTACTTC	CSVGVGGSSYEQYF
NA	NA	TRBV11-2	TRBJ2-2	TGTGCCAGCAGTTCCCAGGGATTGAACACCGGGGAGCTGTTTTTT	CASSSQGLNTGELFF
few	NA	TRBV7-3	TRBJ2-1	TGTGCCAGCAGCACAAATGGGCAAGACAATGAGCAGTTCTTC	CASSTNGQDNEQFF
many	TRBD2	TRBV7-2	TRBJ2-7	TGTGCCAGCAGCTTTCTAGCGGGAGCCGAGCAGTACTTC	CASSFLAGAEQYF
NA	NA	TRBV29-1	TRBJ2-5	TGCAGCGTTGCCCGGGGGCAAGAGACCCAGTACTTC	CSVARGQETQYF
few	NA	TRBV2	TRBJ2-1	TGTGCCAGCATCCCGAAAGGGGCCGGGAACGAGCAGTTCTTC	CASIPKGAGNEQFF
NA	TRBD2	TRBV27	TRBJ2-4	TGTGCCAGCAAAATTAGCGGGACTAGCACAAACATTCAGTACTTC	CASKISGTSTNIQYF
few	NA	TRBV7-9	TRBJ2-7	TGTGCCAGCAGCCCCAGTGGAGGGTACTACGAGCAGTACTTC	CASSPSGGYYEQYF
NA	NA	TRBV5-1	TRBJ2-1	TGCGCCAGCACCCTGCTAAGCGGCTCCTACAATGAGCAGTTCTTC	CASTLLSGSYNEQFF
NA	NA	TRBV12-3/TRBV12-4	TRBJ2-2	TGTGCCAGCACTAAAGAGGGGTTCACGAACACCGGGGAGCTGTTTTTT	CASTKEGFTNTGELFF
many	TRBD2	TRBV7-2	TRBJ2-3	TGTGCCAGCAGCTTCCGCGGACTAGCGGGAGTCGGAGATACGCAGTATTTT	CASSFRGLAGVGDTQYF
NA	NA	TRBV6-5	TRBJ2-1	TGTGCCAGCAGCCTCCGGGACGGAAAGGACAATGAGCAGTTCTTC	CASSLRDGKDNEQFF
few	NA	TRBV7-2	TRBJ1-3	TGTGCCAGCACCCTCGGACATCCCAGCTCTGGAAACACCATATATTTT	CASTLGHPSSGNTIYF
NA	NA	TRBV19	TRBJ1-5	TGTGCGGCGGGGGCAGACCCAAATCAGCCCCAGCATTTT	CAAGADPNQPQHF
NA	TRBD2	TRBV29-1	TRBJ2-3	TGCAGCGTTTTAGCGGGATTTCCGGCAGATACGCAGTATTTT	CSVLAGFPADTQYF
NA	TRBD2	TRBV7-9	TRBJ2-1	TGTGCCAGCAGCAGACTAGCGGGAAAGAAAAATGAGCAGTTCTTC	CASSRLAGKKNEQFF
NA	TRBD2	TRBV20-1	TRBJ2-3	TGCAGTGCTAGAGGGCTTAGCGGGGGCACAGATACGCAGTATTTT	CSARGLSGGTDTQYF
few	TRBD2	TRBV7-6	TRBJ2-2	TGTGCCAGCAGCTTAGTTACTAGCGGGAGAGTCTTTCGCACCGGGGAGCTGTTTTTT	CASSLVTSGRVFRTGELFF
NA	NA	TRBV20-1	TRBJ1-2	TGCAGTGCTAGAGAGGTGCAGGAGAATGGCTACACCTTC	CSAREVQENGYTF
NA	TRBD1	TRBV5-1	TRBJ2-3	TGCGCCAGCAGCGCACGGACAGGGTCGGATACGCAGTATTTT	CASSARTGSDTQYF
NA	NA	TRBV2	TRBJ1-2	TGTGCCAGCAGTGAAAGCCAGGGTGGGGATGGCTACACCTTC	CASSESQGGDGYTF
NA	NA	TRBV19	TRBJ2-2	TGTGCCAGTAGTACGAGGGGGGTAGCAGGGGAGCTGTTTTTT	CASSTRGVAGELFF
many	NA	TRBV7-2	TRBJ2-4	TGTGCCAGCAGCCTTAGGACAGGGACTAGTCTAGCCAGAGCGGCCAAAAACATTCAGTACTTC	CASSLRTGTSLARAAKNIQYF
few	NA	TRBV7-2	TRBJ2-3	TGTGCCAGCAGTTATCAGTCGGGGGCGGGAGATACGCAGTATTTT	CASSYQSGAGDTQYF
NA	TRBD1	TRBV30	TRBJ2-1	TGTGCCTGGAGTATACAGGGGACTGAGCAGTTCTTC	CAWSIQGTEQFF
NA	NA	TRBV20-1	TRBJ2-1	TGCAGTGCTAGAGATCTCGGACTGGTCTACGGAGAGCAGTTCTTC	CSARDLGLVYGEQFF